Detailed here is one T cell receptor beta chain. The sample originates from a study of blood T cell repertoires in COVID-19. Study-wide background: Sites across the United States, Italy and Spain contributed samples from acute and convalescent COVID-19. T cells, B-cell-depleted T cells, or PBMCs provided the cDNA or gDNA that served as material.

Source study methods: How many nucleated cells were present was estimated from reference gene primer amplification. Sequencing was performed with immunoSEQ multiplex PCR; in TCRdb, only in-frame clones are kept and a portion is missing. V and J calls plus clone size are reproduced from that table; the DNA served to infer D and trimming. The sample has about 230,000 clones, 65% to 85% seen once; the top ten hold 1.3%. A Seattle source enrolled patients during active infection and followed them longitudinally. V trimming: 11 bases; J trimming: 9 bases; junction bases outside the gene matches: 14. CDR3 size: 15 residues. From germline, CDR1 is ENHRY and CDR2 SYGVKD.

The TCR originated in a woman aged 25 to 39 with COVID-19, enrolled during active disease. Sample: peripheral blood. The V gene is TRBV10-3, the J gene TRBJ2-1; 12 bases are a match to TRBD1. The CDR3 region has the DNA TGTGCCTCGGATAACCGGGACAGGGGGCACCCTGAGCAGTTCTTC. Translated, it gives CASDNRDRGHPEQFF.